This T cell receptor beta chain appears in the sequencing data of a study of T cells after yellow fever vaccination (dated by TCRdb to between 2018 and 2020). Describing the broader study: The SMART-Seq v4 Ultra Low Input RNA kit was used to prepare libraries from fractions with low cell numbers. To follow T-cell clones before and after both primary and booster YFV17D yellow fever vaccination, bulk TCR alpha and beta repertoires underwent longitudinal sequencing. Two healthy male donors, one aged 18 to 30 and one aged 30 to 40 years, made up the cohort. Blood samples were taken at several timepoints before and after primary and secondary immunization, and bulk PBMC replicates and cell subsets were isolated.

The meaning of the sample's treatment or condition label: live attenuated yellow fever vaccine strain. At every blood-draw timepoint, two biological replicates of bulk PBMCs were collected. A standard Ficoll-Paque protocol was used to isolate PBMCs from peripheral blood. TriZol was used to extract RNA from bulk PBMCs, from CD4 and CD8 fractions, and from dextramer-positive and dextramer-negative fractions. The germline V gene gives CDR1 as KGHSH and CDR2 as LQKENI. Between the V and J ends, shortened by 2 bases and 4 bases respectively, the junction contains 7 bases. The CDR3 sequence holds 13 residues, the cysteine and phenylalanine included. The sequence is cut down to CDR3 DNA, 39 bases in frame from base 1. Details on this clonotype: Its target antigen remains unknown. No quality values exist for individual bases; no much larger clone is one base distant.

Results the study describes overall, beyond this receptor: Most clones expanded after primary vaccination (about 96% of CD4 and 80% to 90% of CD8) were re-detected after the booster, suggesting that broad memory maintenance occurred. Because the study included only a couple of donors, the extent to which the findings can be generalized is limited. Compared with the primary T-cell response, the secondary T-cell response was weaker but faster, peaking on day 5 rather than day 15. A small fraction of clonotypes appeared in both the CD4 and CD8 compartments, likely as a result of convergent recombination. Because abundant contaminating clonotypes from the bulk population could be contained in FACS-sorted repertoires, computational filtering was required.

TCR cDNA was made using 5'RACE template switching, a step that added a universal primer site and unique molecular identifiers. cDNA synthesis was primed from both the TCR alpha and TCR beta constant segments. Library amplification involved two PCR steps, and the second step added sample barcodes and sequencing adapters. Sequencing of the libraries was done on either Illumina HiSeq 2500 (2x100 bp) or NovaSeq (2x150 bp). The published analysis was carried out like this. Demultiplexing of reads and collapsing into UMI consensus sequences were performed with MIGEC, and V(D)J alignment was carried out with MiXCR. Vaccine-responding clonotypes were identified with edgeR using replicate PBMC samples, with FDR below 0.01 and a log2 fold change above 5 up to day 15 being required. Each bulk clonotype received a CD4 or CD8 identity based on whether the sequenced CD4 or CD8 repertoire contained that clonotype at higher abundance. Starting from the raw public reads, TCRdb applied fastp trimming at Q25, assembled clones with MiXCR and retained in-frame beta chains. Duplicate CDR3 protein sequences are folded into a single record with the most common DNA and genes. What appears here as the V and J calls and clone size reflects TCRdb's work, not the paper's. Here the sample has around 550,000 distinct CDR3 sequences; about a fifth occur a single time. The ten largest make up about 13% of the sample.

The sequence came from a man younger than 45 who received the YFV17D yellow fever vaccine. This chain is built from TRBV18 and TRBJ2-3, with the identity of the D gene unclear. The material was PBMCs, obtained 15 days after the yellow fever booster vaccination. The sequenced DNA: TGTGCCAGCTCACCAAACACCTCAGATACGCAGTATTTT. This encodes CASSPNTSDTQYF.